The clone carrying this T cell receptor beta chain was seen a single time. The sample belongs to a study of blood T cell repertoires in COVID-19. Profiled with immunoSEQ multiplex PCR; TCRdb holds only in-frame clones, not every one. This table has about 200,000 clones, roughly four fifths appearing once. The CDR3 runs 17 residues. CDR1 is SGHTA and CDR2 is FQGNSA in the germline V gene. The trim removed 1 base at V and 7 bases at J, leaving 10 bases unmatched. Material for sequencing was PBMCs or T cells enriched from blood (not recorded which). The clonotype originates from a man between 35 and 55 years old who had recovered from COVID-19. J is TRBJ2-2 and V is TRBV7-2; 9 nucleotides align to TRBD2. CDR3 in DNA: TGTGCCAGCAGCTTAGTGCTAGCGGGGATCCGAGGCGGGGAGCTGTTTTTT. Protein product: CASSLVLAGIRGGELFF.